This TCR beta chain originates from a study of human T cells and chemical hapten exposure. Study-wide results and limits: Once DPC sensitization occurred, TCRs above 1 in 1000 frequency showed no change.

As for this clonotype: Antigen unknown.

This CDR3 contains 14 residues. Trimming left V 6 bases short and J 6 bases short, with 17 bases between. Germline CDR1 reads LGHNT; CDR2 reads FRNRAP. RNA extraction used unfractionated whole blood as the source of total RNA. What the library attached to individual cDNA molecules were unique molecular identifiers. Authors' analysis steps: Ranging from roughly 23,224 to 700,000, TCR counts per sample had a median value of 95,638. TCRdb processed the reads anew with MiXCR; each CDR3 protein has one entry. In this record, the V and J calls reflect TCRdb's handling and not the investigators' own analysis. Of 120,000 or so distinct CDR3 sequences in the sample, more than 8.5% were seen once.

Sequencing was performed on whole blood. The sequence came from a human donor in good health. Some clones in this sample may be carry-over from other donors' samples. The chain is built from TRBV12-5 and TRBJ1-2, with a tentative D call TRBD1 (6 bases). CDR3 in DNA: TGTGCTAGTGGGTCCGAGGGGGGTCCGGATGGCTACACCTTC. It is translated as CASGSEGGPDGYTF.